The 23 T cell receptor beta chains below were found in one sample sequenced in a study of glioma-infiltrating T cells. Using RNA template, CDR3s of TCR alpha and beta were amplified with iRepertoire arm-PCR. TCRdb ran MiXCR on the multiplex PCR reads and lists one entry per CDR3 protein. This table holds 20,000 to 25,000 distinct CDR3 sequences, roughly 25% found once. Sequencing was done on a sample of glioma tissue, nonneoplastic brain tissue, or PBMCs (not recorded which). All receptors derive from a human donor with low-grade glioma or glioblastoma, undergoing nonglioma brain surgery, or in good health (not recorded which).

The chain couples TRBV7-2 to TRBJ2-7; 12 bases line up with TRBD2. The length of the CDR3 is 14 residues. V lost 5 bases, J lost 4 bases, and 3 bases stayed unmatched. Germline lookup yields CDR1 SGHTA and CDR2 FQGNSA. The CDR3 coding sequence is TGTGCCAGCAGCCACGGGACTAGCGGGTACGAGCAGTACTTC. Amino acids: CASSHGTSGYEQYF.

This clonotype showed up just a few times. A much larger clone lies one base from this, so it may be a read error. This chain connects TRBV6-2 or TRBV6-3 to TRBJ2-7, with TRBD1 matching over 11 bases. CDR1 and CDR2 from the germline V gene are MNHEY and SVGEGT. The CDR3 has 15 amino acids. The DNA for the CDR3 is TGTGCCAGCAGTTACCTCGGACAGGGGGCAAGCGAGAAGTACTTC. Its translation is CASSYLGQGASEKYF.

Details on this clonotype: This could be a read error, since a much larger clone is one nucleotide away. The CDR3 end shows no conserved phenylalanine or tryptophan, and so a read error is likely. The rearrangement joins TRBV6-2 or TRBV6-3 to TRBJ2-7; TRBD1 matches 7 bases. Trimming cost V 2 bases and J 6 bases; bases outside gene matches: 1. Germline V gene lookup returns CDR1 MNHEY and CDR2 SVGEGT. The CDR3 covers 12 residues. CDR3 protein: CASSYRGREQYL. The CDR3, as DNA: TGTGCCAGCAGTTACAGGGGGCGCGAGCAGTACCTC.

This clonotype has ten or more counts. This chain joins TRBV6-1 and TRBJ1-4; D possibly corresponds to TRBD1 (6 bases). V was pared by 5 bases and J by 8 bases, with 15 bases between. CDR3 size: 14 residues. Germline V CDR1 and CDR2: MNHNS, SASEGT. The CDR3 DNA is TGTGCCAGCAGTCTCGTCCAGGGGAGGGAAAAACTGTTTTTT. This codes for CASSLVQGREKLFF.

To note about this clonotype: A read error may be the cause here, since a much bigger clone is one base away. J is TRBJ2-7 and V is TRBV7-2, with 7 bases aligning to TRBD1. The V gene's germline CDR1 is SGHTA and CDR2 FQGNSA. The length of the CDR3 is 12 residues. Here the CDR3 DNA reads TGTGCCCGCAGCGTTACAGGGGTAGAGCAGTACTTC. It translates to CARSVTGVEQYF.

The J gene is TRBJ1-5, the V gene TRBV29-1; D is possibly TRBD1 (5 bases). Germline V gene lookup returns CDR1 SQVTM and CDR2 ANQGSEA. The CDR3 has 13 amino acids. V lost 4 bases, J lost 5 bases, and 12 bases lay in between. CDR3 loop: CSVGGVEDQPQHF. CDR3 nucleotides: TGCAGCGTTGGAGGGGTAGAGGATCAGCCCCAGCATTTT. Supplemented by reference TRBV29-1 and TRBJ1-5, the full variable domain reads SAVISQKPSRDICQRGTSLTIQCQVDSQVTMMFWYRQQPGQSLTLIATANQGSEATYESGFVIDKFPISRPNLTFSTLTVSNMSPEDSSIYLCSVGGVEDQPQHFGDGTRLSIL.

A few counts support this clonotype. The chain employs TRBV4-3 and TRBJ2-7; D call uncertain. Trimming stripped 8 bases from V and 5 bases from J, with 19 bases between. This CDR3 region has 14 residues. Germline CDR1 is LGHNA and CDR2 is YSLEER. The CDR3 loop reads CASRDGLQSHEQYF. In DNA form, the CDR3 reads TGCGCCAGCCGCGACGGTCTGCAAAGCCACGAGCAGTACTTC.

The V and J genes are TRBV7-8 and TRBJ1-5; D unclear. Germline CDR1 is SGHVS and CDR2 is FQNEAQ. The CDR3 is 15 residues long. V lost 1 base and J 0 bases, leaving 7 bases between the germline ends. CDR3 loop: CASSLEQYSNQPQHF. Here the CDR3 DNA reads TGTGCCAGCAGCTTAGAACAGTATAGCAATCAGCCCCAGCATTTT.

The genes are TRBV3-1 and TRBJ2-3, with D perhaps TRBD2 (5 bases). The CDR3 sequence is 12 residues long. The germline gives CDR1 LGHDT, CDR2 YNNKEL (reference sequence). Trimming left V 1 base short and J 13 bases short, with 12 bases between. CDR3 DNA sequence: TGTGCCAGCAGCCAAGCGGACTCTCGTGAGTATTTT. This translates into CASSQADSREYF.

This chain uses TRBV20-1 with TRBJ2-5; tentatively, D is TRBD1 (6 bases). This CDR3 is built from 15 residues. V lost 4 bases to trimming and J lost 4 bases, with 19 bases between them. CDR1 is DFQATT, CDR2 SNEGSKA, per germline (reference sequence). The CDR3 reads CSAILGTYSTETQYF. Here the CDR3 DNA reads TGCAGTGCTATCCTCGGGACATACAGCACAGAGACCCAGTACTTC.

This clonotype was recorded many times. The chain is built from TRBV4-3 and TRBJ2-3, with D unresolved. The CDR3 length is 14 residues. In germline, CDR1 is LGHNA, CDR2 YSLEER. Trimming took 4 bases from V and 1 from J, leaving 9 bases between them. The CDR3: CASSPILGTDTQYF. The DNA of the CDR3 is TGCGCCAGCAGCCCCATACTTGGCACAGATACGCAGTATTTT.

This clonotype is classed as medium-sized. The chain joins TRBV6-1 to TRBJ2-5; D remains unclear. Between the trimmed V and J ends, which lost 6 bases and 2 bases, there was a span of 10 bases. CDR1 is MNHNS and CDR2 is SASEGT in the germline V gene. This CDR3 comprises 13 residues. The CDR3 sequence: CASSSQPQETQYF. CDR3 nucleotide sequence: TGTGCCAGCAGCTCCCAGCCTCAAGAGACCCAGTACTTC.

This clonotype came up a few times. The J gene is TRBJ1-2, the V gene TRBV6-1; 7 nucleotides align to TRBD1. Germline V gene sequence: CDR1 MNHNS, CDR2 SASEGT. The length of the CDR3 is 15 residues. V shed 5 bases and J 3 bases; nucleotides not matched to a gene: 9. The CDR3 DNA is TGTGCCAGCAGTAGGGAACAGGGGTTTTACTATGGCTACACCTTC. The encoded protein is CASSREQGFYYGYTF.

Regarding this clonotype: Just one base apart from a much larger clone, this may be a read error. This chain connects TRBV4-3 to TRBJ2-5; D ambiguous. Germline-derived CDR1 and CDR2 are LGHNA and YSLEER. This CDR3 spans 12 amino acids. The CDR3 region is CASRQDRETQYF. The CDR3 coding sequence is TGCGCCAGCAGACAAGACCGAGAGACCCAGTACTTC.

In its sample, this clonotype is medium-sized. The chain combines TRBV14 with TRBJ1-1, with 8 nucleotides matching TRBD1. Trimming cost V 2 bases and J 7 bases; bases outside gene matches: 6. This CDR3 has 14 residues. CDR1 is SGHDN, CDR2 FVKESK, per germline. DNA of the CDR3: TGTGCCAGCAGCCAACAGGGGGCTGGAGGTGAAGCTTTCTTT. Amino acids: CASSQQGAGGEAFF.

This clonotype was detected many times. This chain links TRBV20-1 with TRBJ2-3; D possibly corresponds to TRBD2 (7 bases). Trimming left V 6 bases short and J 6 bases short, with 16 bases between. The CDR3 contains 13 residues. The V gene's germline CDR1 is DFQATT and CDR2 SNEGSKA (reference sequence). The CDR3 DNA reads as TGCAGTGCCGGTGGGGGGGCGTGGGATACGCAGTATTTT. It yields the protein CSAGGGAWDTQYF.

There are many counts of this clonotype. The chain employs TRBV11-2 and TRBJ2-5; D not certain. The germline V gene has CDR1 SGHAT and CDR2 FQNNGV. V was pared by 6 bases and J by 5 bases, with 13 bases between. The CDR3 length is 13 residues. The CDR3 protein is CASRLPPGETQYF. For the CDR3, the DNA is TGTGCCAGCAGGCTTCCCCCCGGTGAGACCCAGTACTTC. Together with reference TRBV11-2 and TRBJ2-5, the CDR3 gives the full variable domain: EAGVAQSPRYKIIEKRQSVAFWCNPISGHATLYWYQQILGQGPKLLIQFQNNGVVDDSQLPKDRFSAERLKGVDSTLKIQPAKLEDSAVYLCASRLPPGETQYFGPGTRLLVL.

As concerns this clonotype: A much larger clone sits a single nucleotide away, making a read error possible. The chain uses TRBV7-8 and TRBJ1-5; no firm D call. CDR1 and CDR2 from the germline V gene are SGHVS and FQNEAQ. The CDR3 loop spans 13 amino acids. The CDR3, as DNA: TGTCCCAGCAGCTTAGAAGGGTACGGACTCCAGCATTTT. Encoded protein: CPSSLEGYGLQHF.

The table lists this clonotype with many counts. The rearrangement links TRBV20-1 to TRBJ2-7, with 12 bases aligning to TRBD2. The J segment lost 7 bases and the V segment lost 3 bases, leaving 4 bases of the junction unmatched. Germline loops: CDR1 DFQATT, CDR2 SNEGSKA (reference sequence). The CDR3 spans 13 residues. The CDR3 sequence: CSARLAGGREQYF. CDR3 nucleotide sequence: TGCAGTGCTAGGCTAGCGGGGGGGCGAGAGCAGTACTTC.

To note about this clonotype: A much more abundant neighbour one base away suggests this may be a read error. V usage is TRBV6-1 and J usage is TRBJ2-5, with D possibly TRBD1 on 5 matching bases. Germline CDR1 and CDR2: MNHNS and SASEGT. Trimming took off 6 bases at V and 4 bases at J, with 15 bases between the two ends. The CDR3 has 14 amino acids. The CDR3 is CASRQEGARETQYF. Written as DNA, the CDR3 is TGTGCCAGCAGACAAGAAGGGGCCCGAGAGACCCAGTACTTC.

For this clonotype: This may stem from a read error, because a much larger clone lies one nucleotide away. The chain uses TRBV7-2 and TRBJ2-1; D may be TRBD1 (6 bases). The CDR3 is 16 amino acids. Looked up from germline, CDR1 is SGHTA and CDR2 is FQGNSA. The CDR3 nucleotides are TGCGCCAGCAGCCGAGATTGGAACAGGGACTACAATGAGCAGTTCTTC. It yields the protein CASSRDWNRDYNEQFF. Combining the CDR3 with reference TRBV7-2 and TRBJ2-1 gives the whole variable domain GAGVSQSPSNKVTEKGKDVELRCDPISGHTALYWYRQSLGQGLEFLIYFQGNSAPDKSGLPSDRFSAERTGGSVSTLTIQRTQQEDSAVYLCASSRDWNRDYNEQFFGPGTRLTVL.

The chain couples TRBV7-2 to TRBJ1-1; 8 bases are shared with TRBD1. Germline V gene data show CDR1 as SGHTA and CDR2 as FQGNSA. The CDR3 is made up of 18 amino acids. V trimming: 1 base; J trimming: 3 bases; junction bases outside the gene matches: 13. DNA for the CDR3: TGTGCCAGCAGCTTAGGGTCAGGACAGGGTCAGGCGTACACTGAAGCTTTCTTT. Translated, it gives CASSLGSGQGQAYTEAFF.

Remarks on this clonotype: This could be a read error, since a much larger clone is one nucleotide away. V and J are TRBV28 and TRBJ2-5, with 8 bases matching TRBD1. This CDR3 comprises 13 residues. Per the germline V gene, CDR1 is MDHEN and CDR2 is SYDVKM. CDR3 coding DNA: TGTGCCAGCGGCACAGGGGGTGAAGAGACCAAGTACTTC. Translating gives CASGTGGEETKYF.